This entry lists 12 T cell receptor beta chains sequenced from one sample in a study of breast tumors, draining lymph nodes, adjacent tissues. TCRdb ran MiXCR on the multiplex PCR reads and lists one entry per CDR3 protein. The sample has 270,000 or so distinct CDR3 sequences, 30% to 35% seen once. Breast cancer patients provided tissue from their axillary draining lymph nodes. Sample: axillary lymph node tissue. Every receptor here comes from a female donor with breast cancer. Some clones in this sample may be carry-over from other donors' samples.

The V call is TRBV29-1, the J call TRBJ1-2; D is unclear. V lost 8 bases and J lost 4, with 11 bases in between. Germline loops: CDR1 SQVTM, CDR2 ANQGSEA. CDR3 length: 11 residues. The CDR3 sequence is CSYVGPYGYTF. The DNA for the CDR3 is TGCAGCTACGTTGGCCCCTATGGCTACACCTTC. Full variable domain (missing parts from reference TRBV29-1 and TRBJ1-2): SAVISQKPSRDICQRGTSLTIQCQVDSQVTMMFWYRQQPGQSLTLIATANQGSEATYESGFVIDKFPISRPNLTFSTLTVSNMSPEDSSIYLCSYVGPYGYTFGSGTRLTVV.

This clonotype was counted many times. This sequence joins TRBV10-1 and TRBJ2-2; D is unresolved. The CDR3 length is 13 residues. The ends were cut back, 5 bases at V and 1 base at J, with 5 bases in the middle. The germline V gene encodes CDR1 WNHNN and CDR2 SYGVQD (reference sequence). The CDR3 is CASSRGNTGELFF. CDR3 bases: TGCGCCAGCAGTAGAGGGAACACCGGGGAGCTGTTTTTT.

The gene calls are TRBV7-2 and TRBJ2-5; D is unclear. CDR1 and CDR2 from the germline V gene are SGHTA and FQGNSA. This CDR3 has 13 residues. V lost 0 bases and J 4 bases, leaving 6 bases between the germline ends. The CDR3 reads CASSLAWGETQYF. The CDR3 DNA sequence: TGTGCCAGCAGCTTAGCGTGGGGAGAGACCCAGTACTTC.

The CDR3 sequence: CASNGGQNTEAFF. The CDR3 DNA is TGTGCCAGCAATGGGGGACAGAACACTGAAGCTTTCTTT. The chain has TRBV6-6 and TRBJ1-1, with D perhaps matching TRBD1 (6 bases). This CDR3 contains 13 residues. CDR1 and CDR2 (germline): MNHNY, SVGAGI (reference sequence). The V end lost 7 bases, the J end lost 1 base, and 10 bases lay between the germline ends.

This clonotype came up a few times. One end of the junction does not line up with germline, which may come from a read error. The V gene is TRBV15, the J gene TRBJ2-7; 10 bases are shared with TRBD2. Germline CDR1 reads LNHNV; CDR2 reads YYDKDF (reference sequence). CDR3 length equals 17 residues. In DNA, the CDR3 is TGTGCCGCCAGCGCTACACGAAGCGGGAGGGCCCTCTACGAGCAGTACTTC. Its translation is CAASATRSGRALYEQYF. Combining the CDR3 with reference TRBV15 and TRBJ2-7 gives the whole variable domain DAMVIQNPRYQVTQFGKPVTLSCSQTLNHNVMYWYQQKSSQAPKLLFHYYDKDFNNEADTPDNFQSRRPNTSFCFLDIRSPGLGDTAMYLCAASATRSGRALYEQYFGPGTRLTVT.

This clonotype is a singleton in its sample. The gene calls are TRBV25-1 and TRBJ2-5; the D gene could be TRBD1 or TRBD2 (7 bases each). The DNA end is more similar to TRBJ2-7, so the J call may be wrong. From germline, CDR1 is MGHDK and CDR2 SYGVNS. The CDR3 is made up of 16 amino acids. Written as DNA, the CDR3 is TGTGCCAGCAGCCCCAGGGGGGGGAGGTCCTCCTACGAGCAGTACTTC. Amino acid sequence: CASSPRGGRSSYEQYF.

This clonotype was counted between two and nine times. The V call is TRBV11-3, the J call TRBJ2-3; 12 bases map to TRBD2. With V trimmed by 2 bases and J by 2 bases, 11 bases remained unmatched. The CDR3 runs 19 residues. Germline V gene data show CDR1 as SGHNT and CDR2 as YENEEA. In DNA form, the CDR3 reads TGTGCCAGCAGCTTATATACCCGCGGACTAGCGGGATACACAGATACGCAGTATTTT. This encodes CASSLYTRGLAGYTDTQYF.

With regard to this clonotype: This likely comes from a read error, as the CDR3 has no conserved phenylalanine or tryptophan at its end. The CDR3 DNA reads as TGTGCCAGCAGCCAAGTTAGGAGCGGGGAGCTGTTTCTT. Its protein is CASSQVRSGELFL. The genes are TRBV3-1 and TRBJ2-2; no reliable D call. V was trimmed by 1 base and J by 7 bases, leaving 7 bases between them. Germline assignment: CDR1 LGHDT and CDR2 YNNKEL (reference sequence). The CDR3 extends over 13 amino acids.

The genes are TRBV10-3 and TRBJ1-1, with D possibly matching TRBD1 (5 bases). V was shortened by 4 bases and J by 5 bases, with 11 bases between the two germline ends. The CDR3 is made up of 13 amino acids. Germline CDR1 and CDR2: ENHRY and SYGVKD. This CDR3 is CAISGGGVTEAFF. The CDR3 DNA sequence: TGTGCCATCAGTGGGGGGGGAGTAACTGAAGCTTTCTTT.

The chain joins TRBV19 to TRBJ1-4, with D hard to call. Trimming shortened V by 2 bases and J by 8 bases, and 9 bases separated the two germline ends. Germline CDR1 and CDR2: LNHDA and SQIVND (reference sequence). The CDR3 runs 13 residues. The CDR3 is CASSITVAEKLFF. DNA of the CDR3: TGTGCCAGTAGTATAACGGTGGCCGAAAAACTGTTTTTT.

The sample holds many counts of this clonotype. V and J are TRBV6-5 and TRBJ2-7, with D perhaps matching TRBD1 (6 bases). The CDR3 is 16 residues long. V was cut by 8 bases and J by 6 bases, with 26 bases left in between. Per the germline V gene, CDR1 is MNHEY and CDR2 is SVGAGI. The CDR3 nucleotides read TGTGCCAGCTCTACCCACCAGGGGTTTACTACGAGCGAGCAGTACTTC. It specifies CASSTHQGFTTSEQYF.

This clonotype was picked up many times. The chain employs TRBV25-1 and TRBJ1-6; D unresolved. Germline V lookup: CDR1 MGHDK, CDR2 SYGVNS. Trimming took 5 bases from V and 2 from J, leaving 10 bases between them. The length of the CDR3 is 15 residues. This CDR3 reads CASSPYGAYNSPLHF. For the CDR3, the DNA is TGTGCCAGCAGTCCATACGGCGCCTATAATTCACCCCTCCACTTT.